This T cell receptor beta chain was found in a study of OX40 agonist ivuxolimab in advanced cancers. Repertoires were generated with immunoSEQ multiplex PCR, while TCRdb's copy carries only in-frame clones and drops some. The data contain 90,000 to 130,000 clones, around 90% of them singletons. CDR1 is SGHNT and CDR2 is YYREEE in the germline V gene (reference sequence). V lost 2 bases to trimming and J lost 0 bases, with 11 bases between them. This CDR3 has 15 residues. Study results and limitations: At 0.1 to 3.0 mg/kg and by week 6, clonal expansion occurred in CD4+ and CD8+ blood T cells. Some nonresponders also had low normalized T-cell clonal expansion.

Concerning this clone itself: Its antigen is not identified.

Material: CD4+ or CD8+ T cells sorted from blood, obtained in a trial of the OX40 agonist ivuxolimab. The chain uses TRBV5-4 and TRBJ2-5, with D maybe TRBD2 (6 bases). The sequence was obtained from an adult with an advanced solid tumor such as melanoma, head and neck, liver or kidney cancer. The CDR3 DNA reads as TGTGCCAGCAGCTTAACTAGCTGGTACCAAGAGACCCAGTACTTC. Amino acids: CASSLTSWYQETQYF.